Here is one T cell receptor (beta chain) with its context. Its antigen is undetermined. This specimen belongs to a study of T cell responses to AZD1222 COVID-19 vaccine. This table comes from immunoSEQ multiplex PCR, and its TCRdb copy is limited to in-frame clones, with some not included. The sample comprises about 130,000 clones, over 75% of which are singletons, and around 20% rests with the top ten. Study outcomes and limitations: Nearly half of spike-specific TCRs reportedly target variant regions that are unmutated in the B.1.351 and B.1.1.7 variants. Repertoire collection took place solely once the T cell response had peaked. Clonal diversity was possibly underestimated; the donors were predominantly white British and more often female. Recipients of two AZD1222 doses showed rising Spike-specific TCR breadth and depth.

This CDR3 spans 18 amino acids. The J segment lost 5 bases and the V segment lost 0 bases, leaving 7 bases of the junction unmatched. Germline V gives CDR1 LGHDT, CDR2 YNNKEL (reference sequence). The specimen was peripheral blood, collected on day 0 of AZD1222 vaccination. This receptor was obtained from an adult in good health. The chain has TRBV3-1 (or the pseudogene TRBV3-2) and TRBJ2-2, with TRBD2 identical over 12 bases. The CDR3 nucleotides are TGTGCCAGCAGCCAAGACCTGACTAGCGGGGGAAGTACCGGGGAGCTGTTTTTT. Its translation is CASSQDLTSGGSTGELFF.